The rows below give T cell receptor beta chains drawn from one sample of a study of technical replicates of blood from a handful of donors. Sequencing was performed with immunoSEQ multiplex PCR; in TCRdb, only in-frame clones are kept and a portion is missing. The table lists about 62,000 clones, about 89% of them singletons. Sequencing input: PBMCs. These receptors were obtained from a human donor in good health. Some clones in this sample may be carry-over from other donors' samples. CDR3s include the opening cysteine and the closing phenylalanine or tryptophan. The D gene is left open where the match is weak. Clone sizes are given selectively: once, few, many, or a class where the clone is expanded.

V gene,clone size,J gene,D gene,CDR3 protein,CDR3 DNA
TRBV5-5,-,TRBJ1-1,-,CASSLRQGSTEAFF,TGTGCCAGCAGCTTGAGGCAGGGTAGCACTGAAGCTTTCTTT
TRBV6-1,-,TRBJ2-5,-,CASTGTRGTQYF,TGTGCCAGCACGGGGACCAGGGGGACCCAGTACTTC
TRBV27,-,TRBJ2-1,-,CASKYYWDSKPIFDEQFF,TGTGCCAGCAAATACTATTGGGACTCCAAGCCCATATTCGATGAGCAGTTCTTC
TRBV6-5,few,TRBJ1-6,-,CASSYAGVTSPLHF,TGTGCCAGCAGTTACGCCGGGGTGACTTCACCCCTCCACTTT
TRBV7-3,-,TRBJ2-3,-,CASSLIASTDTQYF,TGTGCCAGCAGCTTAATAGCGAGCACAGATACGCAGTATTTT
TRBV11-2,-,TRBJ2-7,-,CASSLMESSYEQYF,TGTGCCAGCAGTCTGATGGAGTCCTCCTACGAGCAGTACTTC
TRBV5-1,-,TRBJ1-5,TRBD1,CASSPGTGSQPQHF,TGCGCCAGCAGCCCTGGGACAGGGTCTCAGCCCCAGCATTTT
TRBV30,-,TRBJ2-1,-,CAWSYYNEQFF,TGTGCCTGGAGTTACTACAATGAGCAGTTCTTC
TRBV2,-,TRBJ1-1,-,CASSPREAILNAEAFF,TGTGCCAGCAGCCCTAGAGAGGCCATATTGAACGCTGAAGCTTTCTTT
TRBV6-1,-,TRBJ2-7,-,CASSDLMGGGYEQYF,TGTGCCAGCAGTGACTTAATGGGGGGTGGTTACGAGCAGTACTTC
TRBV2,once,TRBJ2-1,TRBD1,CASTTGMENEQFF,TGTGCCAGTACGACAGGGATGGAGAATGAGCAGTTCTTC
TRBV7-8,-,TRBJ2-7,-,CASSAQGGPYEQYF,TGTGCCAGCAGCGCTCAGGGGGGACCCTACGAGCAGTACTTC
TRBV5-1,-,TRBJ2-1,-,CASSLNRDSQFF,TGCGCCAGCAGCCTAAATCGGGACTCGCAGTTCTTC
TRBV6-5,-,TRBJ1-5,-,CASGGTNQPQHF,TGTGCCAGCGGGGGCACCAATCAGCCCCAGCATTTT